Presented here are 16 T cell receptor beta chains from one specimen sequenced in a study of identical twins. Via MiXCR, TCRdb re-called the 5' RACE reads, giving one row per CDR3 protein. The sample records 500,000 or so distinct CDR3 sequences, 11% to 15% being singletons. This sample was shared with a second study, whose subject was yellow fever vaccine responses in identical twins.

Sequenced sample: CD4+ T cells sorted from blood. All receptors come from a woman aged 18-29 years in good health.

The chain has TRBV30 and TRBJ1-2; 7 bases agree with TRBD1. The V and J ends lost 3 bases and 2 bases, in that order; junction bases with no gene match: 9. The CDR3 has 15 residues. Germline V gene sequence: CDR1 GTSNPN, CDR2 SVGIG (reference sequence). CDR3 DNA sequence: TGTGCCTGGAGCCACCCGACAGGGCAGAACTATGGCTACACCTTC. It yields the protein CAWSHPTGQNYGYTF.

The rearrangement uses TRBV29-1 and TRBJ2-7; 8 nucleotides agree with TRBD1. J gave up 3 bases and V 6 bases, and 16 bases lay outside the gene matches. This CDR3 is 16 amino acids long. Germline CDR1 is SQVTM and CDR2 is ANQGSEA. The CDR3 spells CSVPKGDRTGFYEQYF. The CDR3, as DNA: TGCAGCGTCCCGAAAGGGGATAGGACAGGGTTCTACGAGCAGTACTTC.

The chain couples TRBV6-6 to TRBJ1-1; possible D gene TRBD1, 5 bases. Between the trimmed V and J ends, which lost 6 bases and 10 bases, there was a span of 12 bases. Germline loops: CDR1 MNHNY, CDR2 SVGAGI (reference sequence). There are 11 residues in the CDR3. The CDR3: CASRLEGRAFF. Written as DNA, the CDR3 is TGTGCCAGCAGACTGGAGGGGCGAGCTTTCTTT.

CDR3 DNA: TGTGCCAGCAGCTCGTACGGGACTAGCGGAATGAATGAGCAGTTCTTC. Translating gives CASSSYGTSGMNEQFF. The rearrangement links TRBV7-3 to TRBJ2-1; 11 positions match TRBD2. CDR3 size: 16 residues. Germline V gene data show CDR1 as SGHTA and CDR2 as FQGTGA. J lost 7 bases, V lost 4 bases, and 9 bases had no gene match. The full variable domain, its missing parts supplied by reference TRBV7-3 and TRBJ2-1, is GAGVSQTPSNKVTEKGKYVELRCDPISGHTALYWYRQSLGQGPEFLIYFQGTGAADDSGLPNDRFFAVRPEGSVSTLKIQRTERGDSAVYLCASSSYGTSGMNEQFFGPGTRLTVL.

Many counts were recorded for this clonotype. V usage is TRBV9 and J usage is TRBJ2-3; tentatively, D is TRBD2 (6 bases). The germline CDR1 and CDR2 sequences are SGDLS and YYNGEE. This CDR3 is built from 13 residues. V lost 4 bases and J 8 bases, leaving 14 bases between the germline ends. The CDR3 bases are TGTGCCAGCAGCACCATACTCGGGGGTACGCAGTATTTT. It specifies CASSTILGGTQYF.

This chain connects TRBV28 to TRBJ2-3; D unresolved. This CDR3 comprises 13 residues. Trimming left V 4 bases short and J 6 bases short, with 11 bases between. Germline lookup yields CDR1 MDHEN and CDR2 SYDVKM. CDR3 in amino acids: CASSSPLYDTQYF. The CDR3 DNA follows: TGTGCCAGCAGTTCCCCCCTCTATGATACGCAGTATTTT. The variable domain in full, completed from reference TRBV28 and TRBJ2-3, reads DVKVTQSSRYLVKRTGEKVFLECVQDMDHENMFWYRQDPGLGLRLIYFSYDVKMKEKGDIPEGYSVSREKKERFSLILESASTNQTSMYLCASSSPLYDTQYFGPGTRLTVL.

This clonotype has more than one count but fewer than ten. The chain couples TRBV6-2 or TRBV6-3 to TRBJ2-3; 10 bases align to TRBD2. V was clipped by 7 bases and J by 3 bases; unmatched bases: 10. The CDR3 extends over 16 amino acids. Germline-derived CDR1 and CDR2 are MNHEY and SVGEGT. The CDR3 region is CASTEAGGALTDTQYF. Written as DNA, the CDR3 is TGTGCCAGCACCGAAGCGGGAGGGGCGTTAACAGATACGCAGTATTTT.

The V and J genes are TRBV2 and TRBJ2-1; D is uncertain. V shed 4 bases and J shed 2 bases, with 12 bases lying between them. The germline CDR1 and CDR2 sequences are SNHLY and FYNNEI. This CDR3 has 15 residues. The DNA of the CDR3 is TGTGCCAGCAGTGTGGGCGGAAGTACCTACAATGAGCAGTTCTTC. It encodes CASSVGGSTYNEQFF. Full variable domain (missing parts from reference TRBV2 and TRBJ2-1): EPEVTQTPSHQVTQMGQEVILRCVPISNHLYFYWYRQILGQKVEFLVSFYNNEISEKSEIFDDQFSVERPDGSNFTLKIRSTKLEDSAMYFCASSVGGSTYNEQFFGPGTRLTVL.

The chain has TRBV21-1 and TRBJ2-3; no DNA check was done on the table's D call, TRBD1. TRBV21-1 is a listed pseudogene. The CDR3 loop spans 19 amino acids. The CDR3 coding sequence is TGTGCCAGCAGCAGCAGGGGTGGGACGGGAGAATCCCACACAGATACGCAGTATTTT. It specifies CASSSRGGTGESHTDTQYF.

This chain joins TRBV6-1 and TRBJ2-1; TRBD1 is a possible D gene (6 bases). The germline V gene encodes CDR1 MNHNS and CDR2 SASEGT. This CDR3 comprises 15 residues. V lost 2 bases and J 0 bases, leaving 8 bases between the germline ends. CDR3 in amino acids: CASSETGTSYNEQFF. The CDR3 DNA is TGTGCCAGCAGTGAAACAGGGACCTCCTACAATGAGCAGTTCTTC.

The sample holds a few counts of this clonotype. The chain joins TRBV7-2 to TRBJ2-7; the D gene is possibly TRBD1 (6 bases). V was clipped by 5 bases and J by 0 bases, with 17 bases between them. Per the germline V gene, CDR1 is SGHTA and CDR2 is FQGNSA. The CDR3 runs 16 residues. This CDR3 is CASSTELLTGSYEQYF. CDR3 nucleotides: TGTGCCAGCAGCACCGAGTTATTGACAGGCTCCTACGAGCAGTACTTC.

CDR3 protein: CAITPERGSMRELFF. CDR3 sequence (DNA): TGTGCCATCACCCCGGAGCGGGGGTCGATGAGGGAGCTGTTTTTT. This sequence joins TRBV10-3 and TRBJ2-2, with 8 nucleotides matching TRBD2. The CDR3 spans 15 residues. Per the germline V gene, CDR1 is ENHRY and CDR2 is SYGVKD. J lost 9 bases, V lost 7 bases, and 13 bases had no gene match.

In this sample, this clonotype turned up many times. The chain recombines TRBV9 with TRBJ2-6; D perhaps matches TRBD2 (5 bases). Per germline, CDR1 SGDLS and CDR2 YYNGEE. The CDR3 totals 16 residues. Trimming left V 5 bases short and J 0 bases short, with 12 bases between. CDR3 nucleotide sequence: TGTGCCAGCAGTCCACCGGGGTACTCTGGGGCCAACGTCCTGACTTTC. This encodes CASSPPGYSGANVLTF.

This clonotype was counted at least ten times. The chain links TRBV29-1 to TRBJ2-3; D perhaps matches TRBD2 (5 bases). From germline, CDR1 is SQVTM and CDR2 ANQGSEA. The CDR3 covers 12 residues. The V end lost 7 bases, the J end lost 2 bases, and 10 bases lay between the germline ends. The CDR3 sequence: CSAAVLTDTQYF. DNA for the CDR3: TGCAGCGCAGCGGTACTCACAGATACGCAGTATTTT.

The rearrangement uses TRBV5-5 and TRBJ1-1; a possible D gene is TRBD1 (5 bases). This CDR3 contains 15 residues. Trimming stripped 1 base from V and 6 bases from J, with 16 bases between. Germline V lookup: CDR1 SGHKS, CDR2 YYEKEE (reference sequence). The CDR3 loop reads CASSLKEVRQSEAFF. CDR3 nucleotide sequence: TGTGCCAGCAGCTTGAAAGAGGTACGACAGTCTGAAGCTTTCTTT. Full variable domain (outside the CDR3, taken from reference TRBV5-5 and TRBJ1-1): DAGVTQSPTHLIKTRGQQVTLRCSPISGHKSVSWYQQVLGQGPQFIFQYYEKEERGRGNFPDRFSARQFPNYSSELNVNALLLGDSALYLCASSLKEVRQSEAFFGQGTRLTVV.

The sample holds a few counts of this clonotype. The chain couples TRBV21-1 to TRBJ2-3; the DNA was not compared with TRBD1, the D call given in the table. TRBV21-1 is annotated as a pseudogene. The CDR3 sequence is 18 residues long. The CDR3 sequence is CASSKGGTGGPSTDTQYF. CDR3 in DNA: TGTGCCAGCAGCAAAGGTGGGACAGGGGGCCCTAGCACAGATACGCAGTATTTT.